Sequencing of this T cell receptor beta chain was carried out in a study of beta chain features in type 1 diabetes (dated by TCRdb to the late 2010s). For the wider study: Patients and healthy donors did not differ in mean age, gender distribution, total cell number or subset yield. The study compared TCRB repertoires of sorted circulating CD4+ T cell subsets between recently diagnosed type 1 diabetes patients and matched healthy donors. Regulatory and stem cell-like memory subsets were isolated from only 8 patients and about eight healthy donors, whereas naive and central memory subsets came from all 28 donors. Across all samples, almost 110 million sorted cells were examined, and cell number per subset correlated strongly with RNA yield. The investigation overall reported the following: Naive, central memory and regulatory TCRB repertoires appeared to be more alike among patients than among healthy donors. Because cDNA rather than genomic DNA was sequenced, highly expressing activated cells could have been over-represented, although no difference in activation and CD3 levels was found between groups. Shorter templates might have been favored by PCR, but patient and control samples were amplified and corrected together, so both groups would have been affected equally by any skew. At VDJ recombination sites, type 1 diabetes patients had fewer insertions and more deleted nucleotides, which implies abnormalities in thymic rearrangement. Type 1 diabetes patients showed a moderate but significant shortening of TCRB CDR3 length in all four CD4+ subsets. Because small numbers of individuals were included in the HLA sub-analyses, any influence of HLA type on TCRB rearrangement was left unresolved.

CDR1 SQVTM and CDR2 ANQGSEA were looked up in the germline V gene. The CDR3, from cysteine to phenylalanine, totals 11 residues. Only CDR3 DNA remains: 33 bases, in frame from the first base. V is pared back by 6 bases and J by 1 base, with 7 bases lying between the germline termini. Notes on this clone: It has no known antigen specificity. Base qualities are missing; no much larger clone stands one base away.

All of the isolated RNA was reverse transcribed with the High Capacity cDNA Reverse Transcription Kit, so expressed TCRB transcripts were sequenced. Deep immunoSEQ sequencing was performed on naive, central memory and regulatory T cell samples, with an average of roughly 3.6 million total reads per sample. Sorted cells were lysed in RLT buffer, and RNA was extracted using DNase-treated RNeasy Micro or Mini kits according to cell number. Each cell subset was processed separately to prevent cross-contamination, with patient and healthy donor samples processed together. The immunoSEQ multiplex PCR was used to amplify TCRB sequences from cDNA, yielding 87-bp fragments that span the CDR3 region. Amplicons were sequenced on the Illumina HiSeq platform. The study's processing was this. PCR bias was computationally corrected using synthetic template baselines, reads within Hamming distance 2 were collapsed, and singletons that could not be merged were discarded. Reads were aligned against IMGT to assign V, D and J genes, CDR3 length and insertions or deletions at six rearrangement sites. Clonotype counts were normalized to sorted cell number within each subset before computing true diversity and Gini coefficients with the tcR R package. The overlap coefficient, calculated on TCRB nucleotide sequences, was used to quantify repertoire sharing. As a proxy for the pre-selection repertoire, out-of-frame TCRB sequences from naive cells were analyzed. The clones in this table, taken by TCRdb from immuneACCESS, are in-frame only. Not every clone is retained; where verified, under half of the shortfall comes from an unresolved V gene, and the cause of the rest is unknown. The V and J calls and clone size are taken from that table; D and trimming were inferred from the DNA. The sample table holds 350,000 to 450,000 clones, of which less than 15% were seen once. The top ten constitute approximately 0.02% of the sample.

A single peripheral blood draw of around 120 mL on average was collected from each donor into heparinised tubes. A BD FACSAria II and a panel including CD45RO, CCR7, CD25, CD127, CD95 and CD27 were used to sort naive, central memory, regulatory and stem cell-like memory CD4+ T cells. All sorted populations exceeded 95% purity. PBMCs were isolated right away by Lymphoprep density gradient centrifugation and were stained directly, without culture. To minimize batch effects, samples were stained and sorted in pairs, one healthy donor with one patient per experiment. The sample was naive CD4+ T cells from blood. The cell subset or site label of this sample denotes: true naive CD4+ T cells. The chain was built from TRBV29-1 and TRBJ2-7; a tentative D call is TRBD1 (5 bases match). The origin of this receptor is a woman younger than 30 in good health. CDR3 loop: CSVTESYEQYF. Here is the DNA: TGCAGCGTGACAGAGTCCTACGAGCAGTACTTC.